This TCR beta chain was profiled in a study of human T cells and chemical hapten exposure. Time point defined: patch test 1, 2 weeks after DPC sensitization. Treatment reported: therapeutic diphenylcyclopropenone sensitization with weekly scalp DPC. Before extraction, the whole blood was not fractionated, and total RNA was taken from it. Original data processing: Sample-level TCR yields exhibited a median of approximately 96,000, with a range of roughly 23,224 to 700,000. TCRdb fed the RACE reads into MiXCR, producing one record per CDR3 protein. The V and J calls and clone size are TCRdb's, not the authors'. The sample has roughly 80,000 distinct CDR3 sequences; around a tenth are singletons. Study findings and constraints: Those TCRs sitting above 1 in 1000 frequency stayed the same with DPC sensitization. Versus controls, significantly more large CDR3 similarity clusters arose from expanded TCRs.

The CDR3 contains 14 residues. CDR1 is MNHEY, CDR2 SMNVEV, per germline (reference sequence). J was trimmed by 3 bases and V by 5 bases; bases with no gene match: 5. Only a few counts were recorded for this clonotype. Its antigen is undetermined. This TCR was recovered from a woman between 50 and 59 years old with alopecia areata. Some clones in this sample may be carry-over from other donors' samples. This sequence joins TRBV27 and TRBJ2-7, with 9 bases that match TRBD1. Material: whole blood, obtained in connection with sensitization to the hapten diphenylcyclopropenone (DPC). CDR3 coding DNA: TGTGCCAGCAGTCGCTGGACAGGGGACTACGAGCAGTACTTC. It is translated as CASSRWTGDYEQYF.